These 3 T cell receptor beta chains share one sample of origin, sequenced in a study of blood T cell repertoires in COVID-19. The repertoire was sequenced with immunoSEQ multiplex PCR; TCRdb's copy has only in-frame clones and lacks some. The sample lists 260,000 or so clones, roughly 86% seen once, with more than 7.5% in the top ten. The sequenced sample consisted of peripheral blood. The receptor source for this set is a man between 18 and 29 years old with active or convalescent COVID-19.

The chain employs TRBV4-1 and TRBJ2-2; D is possibly TRBD2 (6 bases). The germline gives CDR1 MGHRA, CDR2 YSYEKL. V was shortened by 3 bases and J by 3 bases, with 14 bases between the two germline ends. The CDR3 has 16 residues. As DNA, the CDR3 is TGCGCCAGCAGCCAGAACAGCGGGCAAGACACCGGGGAGCTGTTTTTT. Translating gives CASSQNSGQDTGELFF.

V usage is TRBV6-4 and J usage is TRBJ1-1; D may be TRBD1 (5 bases). This CDR3 contains 12 residues. Germline assignment: CDR1 MRHNA and CDR2 SNTAGT. V gave up 2 bases and J gave up 8 bases, with 9 bases separating them. In DNA, the CDR3 is TGTGCCAGCAGTGACATGGGGGGAGAAGCTTTCTTT. It codes for CASSDMGGEAFF.

The chain links TRBV2 to TRBJ1-3; D unresolved. The ends were cut back, 9 bases at V and 0 bases at J, with 9 bases in the middle. The CDR3 length is 13 residues. Per the germline V gene, CDR1 is SNHLY and CDR2 is FYNNEI. This CDR3 reads CAREDFSGNTIYF. The CDR3 DNA reads TGTGCCAGAGAGGACTTCTCTGGAAACACCATATATTTT.